This T cell receptor beta chain was observed in a study of T cell changes during pregnancy in multiple sclerosis. Measured with immunoSEQ multiplex PCR; TCRdb has only the in-frame clones, and not every one. Among roughly 60,000 clones listed, about 87% were seen once. Trimming cost V 5 bases and J 6 bases, with 16 bases left between them. Per germline, CDR1 SGHTA and CDR2 FQGNSA. The CDR3 is made up of 14 amino acids. The receptor's source is a female donor with multiple sclerosis, enrolled in a pregnancy study. The chain has TRBV7-2 and TRBJ1-2; possible D gene TRBD1, 6 bases. This material consisted of CD4+ T cells from peripheral blood mononuclear cells, taken in the first trimester of pregnancy. CDR3 protein: CASSPTWDNHGYTF. CDR3 nucleotide sequence: TGTGCCAGCAGCCCTACTTGGGACAACCATGGCTACACCTTC.